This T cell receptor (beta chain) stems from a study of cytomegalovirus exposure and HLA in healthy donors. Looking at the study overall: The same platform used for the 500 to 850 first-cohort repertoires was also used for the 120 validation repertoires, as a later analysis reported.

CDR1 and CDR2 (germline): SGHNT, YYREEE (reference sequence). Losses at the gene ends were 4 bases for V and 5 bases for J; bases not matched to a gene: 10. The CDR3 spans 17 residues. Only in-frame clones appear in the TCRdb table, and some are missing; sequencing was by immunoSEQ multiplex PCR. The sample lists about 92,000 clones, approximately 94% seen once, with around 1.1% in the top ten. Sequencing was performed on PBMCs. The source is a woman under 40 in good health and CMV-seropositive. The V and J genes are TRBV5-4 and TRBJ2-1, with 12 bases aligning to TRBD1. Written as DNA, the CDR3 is TGTGCCAGCAGCCCGGGGCGGGGACAGGGGGCTAACAATGAGCAGTTCTTC. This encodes CASSPGRGQGANNEQFF.